In its sample, the clone carrying this TCR beta chain was seen a few times. Produced via immunoSEQ multiplex PCR; TCRdb's table is partial and in-frame only. Of tens of thousands of clones detected, about 85% appear once; the ten largest clones hold approximately 9.2%. The V end was cut by 3 bases, the J end by 5 bases, with 10 bases between. Germline V gene lookup returns CDR1 SGHNT and CDR2 YENEEA. The CDR3 sequence is 13 residues long. These data are taken from a study of blood T cell repertoires in COVID-19. The rearrangement uses TRBV11-3 and TRBJ2-5, with a tentative D call TRBD2 (6 bases). Sequencing used peripheral blood. This receptor was identified in a woman aged 65 to 85 with active COVID-19. The CDR3: CASSLAEGETQYF. The CDR3 nucleotides are TGTGCCAGCAGCTTGGCGGAGGGGGAGACCCAGTACTTC. The full variable domain, its missing parts supplied by reference TRBV11-3 and TRBJ2-5, is EAGVVQSPRYKIIEKKQPVAFWCNPISGHNTLYWYLQNLGQGPELLIRYENEEAVDDSQLPKDRFSAERLKGVDSTLKIQPAELGDSAVYLCASSLAEGETQYFGPGTRLLVL.